A single sample gave rise to the 26 T cell receptor beta chains below, sequenced in a study of cytomegalovirus exposure and HLA in healthy donors. Primers included in the PCR were 60 Vbeta and 13 Jbeta primers. Method: immunoSEQ multiplex PCR; TCRdb's copy keeps in-frame clones and lacks some. This sample has 130,000 to 150,000 clones, with more than 60% found just once. Sequencing was performed on PBMCs. All receptors derive from a man in his forties in good health and CMV-seropositive.

The gene calls are TRBV7-9 and TRBJ2-7; tentatively, D is TRBD1 (5 bases). V was shortened by 5 bases and J by 3 bases, with 8 bases between the two germline ends. The CDR3 has 12 residues. Germline V lookup: CDR1 SEHNR, CDR2 FQNEAQ (reference sequence). The chain's CDR3 is CASSGDSYEQYF. The CDR3 nucleotides are TGTGCCAGCAGCGGAGACAGCTACGAGCAGTACTTC.

The rearrangement uses TRBV10-3 and TRBJ1-2; 10 positions match TRBD1. CDR1 ENHRY and CDR2 SYGVKD come from the germline V gene. Trimming took 9 bases from V and 4 from J; bases not matched to a gene: 5. The CDR3 loop spans 13 amino acids. Here the CDR3 DNA reads TGTGCCATTGGACAGGGGGGGCCCTATGGCTACACCTTC. Translated, it gives CAIGQGGPYGYTF.

The chain couples TRBV9 to TRBJ1-1, with no clear D. Trimming removed 3 bases at V and 2 bases at J, with 8 bases between. CDR1 and CDR2 from the germline V gene are SGDLS and YYNGEE. This CDR3 has 13 residues. The DNA for the CDR3 is TGTGCCAGCAGCGGAGTGAGTAACACTGAAGCTTTCTTT. Encoded protein: CASSGVSNTEAFF. Drawing the rest from reference TRBV9 and TRBJ1-1, the complete variable domain is DSGVTQTPKHLITATGQRVTLRCSPRSGDLSVYWYQQSLDQGLQFLIQYYNGEERAKGNILERFSAQQFPDLHSELNLSSLELGDSALYFCASSGVSNTEAFFGQGTRLTVV.

J is TRBJ1-1 and V is TRBV28, with 10 bases lining up with TRBD1. This CDR3 region has 15 residues. In germline, CDR1 is MDHEN, CDR2 SYDVKM. Trimming cost V 5 bases and J 4 bases; bases outside gene matches: 7. CDR3 nucleotide sequence: TGTGCCAGCAGTCCCCTGGGACAGGGGACCACTGAAGCTTTCTTT. It codes for CASSPLGQGTTEAFF.

Points on this clone: The junction shows a germline mismatch at one end, possibly a read error. The V gene is TRBV9, the J gene TRBJ2-5, with D perhaps matching TRBD2 (6 bases). Germline V gives CDR1 SGDLS, CDR2 YYNGEE. The CDR3 runs 18 residues. As DNA, the CDR3 is TGTGCCAGCAGCGTAGGTAATAGTGCGGGGCAAAGCCAAGAGACCCAGCACTTC. Amino acids: CASSVGNSAGQSQETQHF.

The chain uses TRBV7-9 and TRBJ2-1; 8 positions match TRBD2. With 5 bases clipped from V and 6 bases from J, the junction kept 9 bases outside the gene matches. Germline CDR1 is SEHNR and CDR2 is FQNEAQ (reference sequence). The CDR3 is 15 residues long. The DNA of the CDR3 is TGTGCCAGCAGCGCTCCGGGACTAGTTTTCAATGAGCAGTTCTTC. Translated: CASSAPGLVFNEQFF.

The rearrangement uses TRBV7-9 and TRBJ2-7, with D perhaps matching TRBD1 (5 bases). Trimming removed 1 base at V and 5 bases at J, with 12 bases between. This CDR3 has 14 amino acids. Germline lookup yields CDR1 SEHNR and CDR2 FQNEAQ (reference sequence). CDR3 in DNA: TGTGCCAGCAGCTTAGGACAGCTTCCCCACGAGCAGTACTTC. Translation gives CASSLGQLPHEQYF.

This clone was seen more than once but under ten times. The chain has TRBV4-3 and TRBJ2-1; 11 nucleotides match TRBD2. Unmatched junction bases numbered 18, after V lost 2 bases and J lost 9 bases. The CDR3 sequence is 19 residues long. Per germline, CDR1 LGHNA and CDR2 YSLEER. CDR3 loop: CASSQPPTRLAGTTGEQFF. In DNA, the CDR3 is TGCGCCAGCAGCCAACCCCCAACCCGACTAGCGGGAACGACGGGTGAGCAGTTCTTC.

The chain links TRBV5-1 to TRBJ2-1; tentatively, D is TRBD1 (6 bases). Germline assignment: CDR1 SGHRS and CDR2 YFSETQ. CDR3 length: 19 residues. The ends were cut back, 2 bases at V and 4 bases at J, with 25 bases in the middle. The chain's CDR3 is CASSFPRPRGPRIYNEQFF. The CDR3 bases are TGCGCCAGCAGCTTTCCGCGTCCCAGGGGTCCCAGGATATACAATGAGCAGTTCTTC.

The chain is built from TRBV13 and TRBJ2-7; 8 bases are shared with TRBD2. Trimming at V came to 5 bases and at J to 7 bases, leaving 1 base not matched to a gene. This CDR3 has 11 residues. The germline V gene encodes CDR1 PRHDT and CDR2 FYEKMQ (reference sequence). The CDR3 protein is CASSPGGEQYF. For the CDR3, the DNA is TGTGCCAGCAGCCCGGGGGGGGAGCAGTACTTC.

The chain is built from TRBV10-3 and TRBJ1-5; possibly TRBD1 for D (5 bases). CDR1 and CDR2 (germline): ENHRY, SYGVKD. V was pared by 2 bases and J by 0 bases, with 17 bases between. The CDR3 sequence is 18 residues long. CDR3 DNA: TGTGCCATCAGTGAGAGAGCCCTCGCAGGGTATAGCAATCAGCCCCAGCATTTT. Translation gives CAISERALAGYSNQPQHF.

The chain joins TRBV7-2 to TRBJ1-4, with TRBD1 matching over 7 bases. The length of the CDR3 is 14 residues. Germline-derived CDR1 and CDR2 are SGHTA and FQGNSA. Trimming cost V 3 bases and J 8 bases; bases outside gene matches: 6. CDR3 loop: CASSFGGGKEKLFF. The CDR3 nucleotides read TGTGCCAGCAGCTTCGGAGGGGGCAAGGAAAAACTGTTTTTT.

The chain joins TRBV6-6 to TRBJ2-2; no clear D. V gave up 5 bases and J gave up 5 bases, with 6 bases separating them. From germline, CDR1 is MNHNY and CDR2 SVGAGI (reference sequence). The CDR3 is made up of 12 amino acids. CDR3 nucleotides: TGTGCCAGCAGTCGAGTAACCGGGGAGCTGTTTTTT. Translation: CASSRVTGELFF.

V is TRBV28 and J is TRBJ1-1; D is unresolved. Trimming cost V 4 bases and J 0 bases, with 9 bases left between them. Germline V gives CDR1 MDHEN, CDR2 SYDVKM. The CDR3 is 14 amino acids. CDR3 in DNA: TGTGCCAGCAGTTATACCCGGGTGAACACTGAAGCTTTCTTT. Residues: CASSYTRVNTEAFF. The full variable domain, rest sourced from reference TRBV28 and TRBJ1-1, is DVKVTQSSRYLVKRTGEKVFLECVQDMDHENMFWYRQDPGLGLRLIYFSYDVKMKEKGDIPEGYSVSREKKERFSLILESASTNQTSMYLCASSYTRVNTEAFFGQGTRLTVV.

V gene TRBV5-4 combines with J gene TRBJ2-6; 9 bases are shared with TRBD1. V was clipped by 4 bases and J by 9 bases; unmatched bases: 5. The CDR3 consists of 14 residues. Germline lookup yields CDR1 SGHNT and CDR2 YYREEE (reference sequence). The CDR3 DNA follows: TGTGCCAGCAGCCGGACAGGGGTGTACAACGTCCTGACTTTC. Translated, it gives CASSRTGVYNVLTF.

V and J are TRBV5-1 and TRBJ1-5; D remains ambiguous. Trimming left V 2 bases short and J 3 bases short, with 6 bases between. The length of the CDR3 is 13 residues. Germline CDR1 and CDR2: SGHRS and YFSETQ. The chain's CDR3 is CASSLATNQPQHF. CDR3 coding DNA: TGCGCCAGCAGCTTAGCCACCAATCAGCCCCAGCATTTT.

A few counts support this clone. CDR3 amino acids: CASSRRGAEKLFF. The CDR3 DNA follows: TGCGCCAGCAGCCGCCGGGGAGCTGAAAAACTGTTTTTT. The chain couples TRBV4-3 to TRBJ1-4; D not resolved. The CDR3 covers 13 residues. V shed 4 bases and J shed 7 bases, with 10 bases lying between them. The germline V gene has CDR1 LGHNA and CDR2 YSLEER.

In its sample, this clone was seen once. This rearrangement joins TRBV11-2 to TRBJ2-1; TRBD2 matches 12 bases. The germline CDR1 and CDR2 sequences are SGHAT and FQNNGV. The CDR3 has 17 residues. J was trimmed by 6 bases and V by 5 bases; bases with no gene match: 11. In DNA form, the CDR3 reads TGTGCCAGCAGCCCCCATTCCCTAGCGGGAGGGCCCAATGAGCAGTTCTTC. Its translation: CASSPHSLAGGPNEQFF.

The rearrangement links TRBV5-4 to TRBJ2-4; 8 bases agree with TRBD1. Germline CDR1 reads SGHNT; CDR2 reads YYREEE (reference sequence). CDR3 length equals 13 residues. V was pared by 3 bases and J by 8 bases, with 4 bases of the junction left unmatched. CDR3 nucleotides: TGTGCCAGCAGCTCAGGGGGCGCGCACATTCAGTACTTC. It yields the protein CASSSGGAHIQYF.

The chain links TRBV7-6 to TRBJ2-1; no firm D call. V lost 0 bases and J 3 bases, leaving 15 bases between the germline ends. Germline CDR1 and CDR2: SGHVS and FNYEAQ. The CDR3 loop spans 17 amino acids. CDR3 sequence (DNA): TGTGCCAGCAGCTTAGCCGTTAGGCTGGCGGACTACAATGAGCAGTTCTTC. Translated, it gives CASSLAVRLADYNEQFF.

The chain uses TRBV9 and TRBJ2-3; maybe TRBD1 (6 bases). Deletions cut 0 bases from V and 2 bases from J, with 13 bases between. The CDR3 length is 16 residues. From germline, CDR1 is SGDLS and CDR2 YYNGEE. The chain's CDR3 is CASSVGRDKLTDTQYF. The DNA of the CDR3 is TGTGCCAGCAGCGTAGGACGGGACAAACTCACAGATACGCAGTATTTT.

V is TRBV6-1 and J is TRBJ2-7; D may be TRBD2 (6 bases). Germline V CDR1 and CDR2: MNHNS, SASEGT. V dropped 6 bases and J dropped 6 bases, with 15 bases sitting between them. The CDR3 extends over 13 amino acids. The CDR3 sequence is CASSQDYEGEQYF. CDR3 DNA: TGTGCCAGCAGCCAGGACTACGAAGGCGAGCAGTACTTC.

The chain recombines TRBV6-5 with TRBJ1-2, with TRBD1 as a possible D gene (6 bases). Between the trimmed V and J ends, which lost 6 bases and 14 bases, there was a span of 19 bases. This CDR3 is 12 amino acids long. Germline assignment: CDR1 MNHEY and CDR2 SVGAGI. The CDR3 DNA reads as TGTGCCAGCAGACGAGGGGGAGAAAATTTGACCTTC. Its translation: CASRRGGENLTF.

This clone was counted a few times. The chain couples TRBV27 to TRBJ2-1; TRBD1 matches at 9 bases. V shed 5 bases, J shed 5 bases, and the junction held 4 bases outside the gene matches. The CDR3 has 14 residues. From germline, CDR1 is MNHEY and CDR2 SMNVEV (reference sequence). The CDR3 sequence: CASSGGTGNNEQFF. The CDR3 DNA sequence: TGTGCCAGCAGTGGCGGGACAGGGAACAATGAGCAGTTCTTC.

The chain carries TRBV6-5 and TRBJ1-3; tentative D call: TRBD1 (5 bases). CDR3 length: 13 residues. V lost 2 bases, J lost 8 bases, and 10 bases lay in between. The germline CDR1 and CDR2 sequences are MNHEY and SVGAGI. CDR3 bases: TGTGCCAGCAGTTACAGGCAGGGTGACACCATATATTTT. Encoded protein: CASSYRQGDTIYF.

This chain joins TRBV19 and TRBJ2-3, with 13 bases that match TRBD2. V trimming: 3 bases; J trimming: 4 bases; junction bases outside the gene matches: 4. The CDR3 has 16 residues. Germline-derived CDR1 and CDR2 are LNHDA and SQIVND (reference sequence). The CDR3 here is CASSMGLAGLADTQYF. The DNA for the CDR3 is TGTGCCAGTAGTATGGGACTAGCGGGATTGGCAGATACGCAGTATTTT.